Given below is one T cell receptor (beta chain) in context. Its antigen is currently unknown. This entry comes from a study of T-cell reconstitution after alpha-beta-depleted transplantation in children. Points from the study as a whole: Most T-cell counts and diversity one year after the transplant came from T cells that were newly produced. Where some patients showed high TCRbeta diversity at day 60, it came from recipient T cells and thymic progenitors that had survived. The study reportedly traced alpha-beta T cells about two months after transplant to several hundred expanded graft clones.

Unique molecular identifiers tagged the TCRbeta library. Via MiXCR, TCRdb re-called the PCR reads, giving one row per CDR3 protein. The sample carries some 840,000 distinct CDR3 sequences, approximately 15% recorded once. V was cut by 7 bases and J by 7 bases, with 21 bases left in between. The length of the CDR3 is 15 residues. Germline V lookup: CDR1 SNHLY, CDR2 FYNNEI. The source of this sequence is a male patient younger than 18 who had a stem cell transplant for acute lymphoblastic leukemia, so the T cells may come from the graft donor. The chain is built from TRBV2 and TRBJ2-3; D may correspond to TRBD1 or TRBD2 (7 bases each). The sample consisted of PBMCs, mostly from graft donor cells, taken 360 days after TCRalphabeta/CD19-depleted stem cell transplant. The CDR3 DNA is TGTGCCAGCAAGGGGGCGGCGGGAGCGTCGAATACGCAGTATTTT. It is translated as CASKGAAGASNTQYF.